This TCR beta chain comes out of a study of blood T cell repertoires in COVID-19. Looking at the study overall: From T cells, B-cell-depleted T cells, or PBMCs came the material, which was cDNA or gDNA.

Germline CDR1 and CDR2: MDHEN and SYDVKM. The CDR3 is 19 amino acids. Trimming cost V 4 bases and J 5 bases, with 26 bases left between them. The table came from immunoSEQ multiplex PCR; TCRdb's copy has only in-frame clones and leaves some out. The sample contains roughly 130,000 clones, over 80% of which appear only once. Sequenced input: peripheral blood. This chain uses TRBV28 with TRBJ2-2, with D perhaps matching TRBD2 (6 bases). The origin of this receptor is a man aged 30 to 45 with COVID-19, enrolled during active disease. Here the CDR3 reads CASSYPGLPPWLRTGELFF. CDR3 nucleotide sequence: TGTGCCAGCAGTTACCCGGGACTCCCACCTTGGTTGAGGACCGGGGAGCTGTTTTTT.